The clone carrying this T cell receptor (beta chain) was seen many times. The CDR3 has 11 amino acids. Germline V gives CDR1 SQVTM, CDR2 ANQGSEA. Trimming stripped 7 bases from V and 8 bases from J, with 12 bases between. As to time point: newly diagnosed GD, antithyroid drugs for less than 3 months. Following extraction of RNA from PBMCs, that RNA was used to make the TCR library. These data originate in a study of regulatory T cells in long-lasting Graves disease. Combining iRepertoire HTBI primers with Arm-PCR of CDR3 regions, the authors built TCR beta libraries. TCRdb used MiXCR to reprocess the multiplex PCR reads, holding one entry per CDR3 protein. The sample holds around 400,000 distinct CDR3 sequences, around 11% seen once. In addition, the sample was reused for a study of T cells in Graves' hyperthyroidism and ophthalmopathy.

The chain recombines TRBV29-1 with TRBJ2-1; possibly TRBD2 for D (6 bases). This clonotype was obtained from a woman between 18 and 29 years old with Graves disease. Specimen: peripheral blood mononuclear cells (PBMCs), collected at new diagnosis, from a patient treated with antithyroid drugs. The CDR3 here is CSAAPGDEQFF. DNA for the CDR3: TGCAGCGCCGCGCCGGGAGATGAGCAGTTCTTC.